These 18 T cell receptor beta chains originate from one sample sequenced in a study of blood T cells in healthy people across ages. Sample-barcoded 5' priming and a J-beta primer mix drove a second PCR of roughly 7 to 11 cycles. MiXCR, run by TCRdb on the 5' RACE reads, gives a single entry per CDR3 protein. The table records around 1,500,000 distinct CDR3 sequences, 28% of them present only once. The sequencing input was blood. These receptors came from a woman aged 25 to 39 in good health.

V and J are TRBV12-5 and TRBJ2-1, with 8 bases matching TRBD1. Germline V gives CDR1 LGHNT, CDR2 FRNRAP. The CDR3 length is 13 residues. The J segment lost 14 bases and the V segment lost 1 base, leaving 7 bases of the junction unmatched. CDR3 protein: CASGLEAGTGKFF. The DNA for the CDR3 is TGTGCTAGTGGTTTGGAAGCCGGGACAGGAAAGTTCTTC.

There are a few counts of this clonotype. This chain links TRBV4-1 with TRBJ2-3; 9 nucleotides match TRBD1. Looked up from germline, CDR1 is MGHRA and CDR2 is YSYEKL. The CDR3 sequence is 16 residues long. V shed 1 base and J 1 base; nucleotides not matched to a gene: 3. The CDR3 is CASSQGQGVGTDTQYF. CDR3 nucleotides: TGCGCCAGCAGCCAAGGACAGGGGGTAGGCACAGATACGCAGTATTTT.

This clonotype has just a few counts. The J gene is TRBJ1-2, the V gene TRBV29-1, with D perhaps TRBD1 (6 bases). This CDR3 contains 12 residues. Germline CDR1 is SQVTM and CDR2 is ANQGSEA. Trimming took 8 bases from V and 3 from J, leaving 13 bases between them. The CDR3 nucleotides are TGCAGCCCGCGGAAGGGGGACTATGGCTACACCTTC. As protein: CSPRKGDYGYTF.

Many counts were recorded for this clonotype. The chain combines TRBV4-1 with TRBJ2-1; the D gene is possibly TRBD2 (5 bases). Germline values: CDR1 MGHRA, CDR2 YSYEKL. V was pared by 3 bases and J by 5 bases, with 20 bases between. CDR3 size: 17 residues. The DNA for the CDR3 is TGCGCCAGCAGCCAGGTGGGCCCTTTGGACTTCGACAATGAGCAGTTCTTC. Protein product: CASSQVGPLDFDNEQFF.

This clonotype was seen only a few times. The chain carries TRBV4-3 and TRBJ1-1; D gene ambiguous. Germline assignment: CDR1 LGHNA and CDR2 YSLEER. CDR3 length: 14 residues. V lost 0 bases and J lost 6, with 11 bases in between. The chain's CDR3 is CASSQEEAAPEAFF. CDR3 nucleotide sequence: TGCGCCAGCAGCCAAGAAGAGGCGGCTCCTGAAGCTTTCTTT.

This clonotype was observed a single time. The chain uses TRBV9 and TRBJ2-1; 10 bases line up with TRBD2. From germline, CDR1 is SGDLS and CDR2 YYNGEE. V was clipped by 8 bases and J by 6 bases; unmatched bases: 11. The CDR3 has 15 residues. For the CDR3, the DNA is TGTGCCAGTAGCTCTGGACTAGCGGCTATCAATGAGCAGTTCTTC. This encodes CASSSGLAAINEQFF.

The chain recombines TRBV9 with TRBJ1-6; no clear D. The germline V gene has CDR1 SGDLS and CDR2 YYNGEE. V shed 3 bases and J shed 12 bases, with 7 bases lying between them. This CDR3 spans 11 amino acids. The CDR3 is CASSAEGPLHF. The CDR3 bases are TGTGCCAGCAGCGCGGAGGGACCCCTCCACTTT.

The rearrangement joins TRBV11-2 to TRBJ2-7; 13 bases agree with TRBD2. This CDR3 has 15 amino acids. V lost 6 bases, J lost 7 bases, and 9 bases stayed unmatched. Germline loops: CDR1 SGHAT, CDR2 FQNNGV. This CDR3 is CASSLRGLAGDEQYF. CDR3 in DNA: TGTGCCAGCAGTTTACGCGGACTAGCGGGAGATGAGCAGTACTTC.

The chain's CDR3 is CASSEYGIGGYTF. DNA of the CDR3: TGTGCCAGCAGTGAATACGGCATCGGTGGCTACACCTTC. The chain combines TRBV2 with TRBJ1-2, with D unclear. The CDR3 totals 13 residues. Deletions cut 2 bases from V and 7 bases from J, with 11 bases between. Germline lookup yields CDR1 SNHLY and CDR2 FYNNEI.

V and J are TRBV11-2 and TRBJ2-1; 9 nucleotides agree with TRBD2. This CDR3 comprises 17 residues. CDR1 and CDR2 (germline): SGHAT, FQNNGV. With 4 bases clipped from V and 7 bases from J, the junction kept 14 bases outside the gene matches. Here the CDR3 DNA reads TGTGCCAGCAGCTCATCATTACGGCGGGAGGGCCGGAATGAGCAGTTCTTC. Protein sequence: CASSSSLRREGRNEQFF.

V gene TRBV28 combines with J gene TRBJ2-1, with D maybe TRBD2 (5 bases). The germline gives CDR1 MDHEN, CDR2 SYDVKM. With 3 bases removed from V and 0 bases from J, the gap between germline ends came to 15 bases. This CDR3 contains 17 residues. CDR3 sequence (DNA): TGTGCCAGCAGTTTCTTACCGACTACCAGCTCCTACAATGAGCAGTTCTTC. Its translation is CASSFLPTTSSYNEQFF.

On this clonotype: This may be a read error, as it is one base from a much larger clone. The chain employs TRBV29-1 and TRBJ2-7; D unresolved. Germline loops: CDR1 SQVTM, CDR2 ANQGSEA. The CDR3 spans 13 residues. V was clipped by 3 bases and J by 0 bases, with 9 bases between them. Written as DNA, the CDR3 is TGCAGCGTTGAGAGCAAAAGCTCCTACGAGCAGTACTTC. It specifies CSVESKSSYEQYF.

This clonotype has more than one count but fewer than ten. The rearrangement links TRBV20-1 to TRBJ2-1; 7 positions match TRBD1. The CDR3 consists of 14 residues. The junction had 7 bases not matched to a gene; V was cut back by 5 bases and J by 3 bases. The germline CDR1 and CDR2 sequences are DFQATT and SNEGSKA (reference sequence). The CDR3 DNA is TGCAGTGCTTCCACAGGGGCAGGCTACAATGAGCAGTTCTTC. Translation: CSASTGAGYNEQFF.

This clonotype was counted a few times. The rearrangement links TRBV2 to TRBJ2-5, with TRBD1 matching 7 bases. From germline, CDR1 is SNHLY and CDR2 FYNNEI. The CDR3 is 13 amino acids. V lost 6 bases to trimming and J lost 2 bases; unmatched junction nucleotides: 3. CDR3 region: CASRRGQQETQYF. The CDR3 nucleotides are TGTGCCAGCAGGAGGGGACAGCAAGAGACCCAGTACTTC.

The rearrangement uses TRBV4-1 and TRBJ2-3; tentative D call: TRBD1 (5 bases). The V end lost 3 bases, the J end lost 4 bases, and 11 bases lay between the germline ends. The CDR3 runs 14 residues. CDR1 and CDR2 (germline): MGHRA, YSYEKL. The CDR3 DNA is TGCGCCAGCAGCCAGGAAGGGGCAGCAGATACGCAGTATTTT. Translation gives CASSQEGAADTQYF.

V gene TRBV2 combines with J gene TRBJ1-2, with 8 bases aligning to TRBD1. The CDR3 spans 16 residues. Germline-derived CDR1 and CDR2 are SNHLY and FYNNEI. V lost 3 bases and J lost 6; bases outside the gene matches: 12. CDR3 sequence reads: CASSEYDRGIPNGYTF. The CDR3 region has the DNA TGTGCCAGCAGTGAGTACGACAGGGGAATCCCCAATGGCTACACCTTC.

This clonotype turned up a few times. CDR3 in amino acids: CASSMGDRRNTEAFF. Written as DNA, the CDR3 is TGTGCCAGTAGTATGGGGGACAGGAGGAACACTGAAGCTTTCTTT. The genes are TRBV19 and TRBJ1-1, with 8 bases fitting TRBD1. The ends lost 3 bases at V and 1 base at J; junction bases unmatched: 4. This CDR3 comprises 15 residues. Germline CDR1 and CDR2: LNHDA and SQIVND (reference sequence).

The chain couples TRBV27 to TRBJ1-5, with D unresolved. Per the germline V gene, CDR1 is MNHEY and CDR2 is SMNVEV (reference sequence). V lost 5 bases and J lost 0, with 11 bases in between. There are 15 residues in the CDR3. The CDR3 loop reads CASSKRFNSNQPQHF. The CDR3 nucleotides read TGTGCCAGCAGTAAGAGGTTTAATAGCAATCAGCCCCAGCATTTT.